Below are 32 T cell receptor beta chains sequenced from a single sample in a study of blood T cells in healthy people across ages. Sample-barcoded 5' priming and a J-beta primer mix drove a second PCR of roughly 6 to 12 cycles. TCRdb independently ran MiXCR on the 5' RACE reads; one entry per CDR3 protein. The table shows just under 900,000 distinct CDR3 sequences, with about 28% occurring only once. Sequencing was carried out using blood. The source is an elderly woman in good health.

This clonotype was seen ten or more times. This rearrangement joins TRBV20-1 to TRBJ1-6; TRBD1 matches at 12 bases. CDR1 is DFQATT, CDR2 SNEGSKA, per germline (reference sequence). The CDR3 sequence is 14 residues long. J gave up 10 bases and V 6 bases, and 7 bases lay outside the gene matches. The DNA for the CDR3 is TGCAGTGCAGTCGGGACAGGGGGCCAATCACCCCTCCACTTT. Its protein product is CSAVGTGGQSPLHF.

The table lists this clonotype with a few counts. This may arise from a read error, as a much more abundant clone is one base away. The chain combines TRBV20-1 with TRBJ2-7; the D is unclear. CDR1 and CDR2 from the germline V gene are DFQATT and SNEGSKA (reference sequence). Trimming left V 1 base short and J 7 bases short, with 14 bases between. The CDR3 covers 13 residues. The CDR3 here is CSARGLGWNEQYF. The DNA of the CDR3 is TGCAGTGCTAGAGGTCTAGGATGGAATGAGCAGTACTTC.

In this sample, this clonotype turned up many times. The CDR3 sequence: CASSLETSGGRLDQETQYF. The CDR3, as DNA: TGTGCCAGCAGCTTAGAGACTAGCGGGGGGAGACTGGACCAAGAGACCCAGTACTTC. The chain couples TRBV7-8 to TRBJ2-5; 13 nucleotides line up with TRBD2. The V gene's germline CDR1 is SGHVS and CDR2 FQNEAQ. This CDR3 region has 19 residues. V lost 1 base, J lost 0 bases, and 8 bases stayed unmatched.

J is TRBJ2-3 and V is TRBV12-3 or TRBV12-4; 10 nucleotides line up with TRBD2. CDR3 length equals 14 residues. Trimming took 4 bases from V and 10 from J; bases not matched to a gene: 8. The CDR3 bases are TGTGCCAGCAGTTGGAGAGCGGGGGGGGATGCGCAGTATTTT. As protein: CASSWRAGGDAQYF.

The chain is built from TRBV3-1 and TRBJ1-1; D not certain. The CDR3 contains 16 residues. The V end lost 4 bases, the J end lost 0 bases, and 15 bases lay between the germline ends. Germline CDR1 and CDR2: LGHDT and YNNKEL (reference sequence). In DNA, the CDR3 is TGTGCCAGCAGCCCCCGCGGGATGGGAATGAACACTGAAGCTTTCTTT. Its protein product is CASSPRGMGMNTEAFF.

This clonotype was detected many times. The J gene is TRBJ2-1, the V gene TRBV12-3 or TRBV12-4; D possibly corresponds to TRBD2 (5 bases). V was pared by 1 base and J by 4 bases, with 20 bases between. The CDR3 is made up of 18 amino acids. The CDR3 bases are TGTGCCAGCAGTTTAGGACCACGGGGTACTCGGTCATACAATGAGCAGTTCTTC. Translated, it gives CASSLGPRGTRSYNEQFF.

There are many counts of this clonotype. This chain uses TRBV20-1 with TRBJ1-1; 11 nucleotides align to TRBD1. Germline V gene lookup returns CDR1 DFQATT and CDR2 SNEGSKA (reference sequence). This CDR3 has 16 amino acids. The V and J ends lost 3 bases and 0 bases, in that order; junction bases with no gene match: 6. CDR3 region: CSARDRGHTMNTEAFF. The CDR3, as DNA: TGCAGTGCTAGGGACAGGGGGCATACTATGAACACTGAAGCTTTCTTT.

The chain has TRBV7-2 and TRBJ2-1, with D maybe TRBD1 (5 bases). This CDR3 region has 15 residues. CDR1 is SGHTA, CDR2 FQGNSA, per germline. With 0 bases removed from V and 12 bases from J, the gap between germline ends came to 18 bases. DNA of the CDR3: TGTGCCAGCAGCTTAGCGACGGCAGGGCAGGGTGGGCAGTTCTTC. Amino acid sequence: CASSLATAGQGGQFF.

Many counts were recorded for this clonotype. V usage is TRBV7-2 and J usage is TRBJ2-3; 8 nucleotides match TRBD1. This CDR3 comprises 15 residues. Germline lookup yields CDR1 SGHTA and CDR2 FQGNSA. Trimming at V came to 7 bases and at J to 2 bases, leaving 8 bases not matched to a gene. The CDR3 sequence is CASTQRTGNTDTQYF. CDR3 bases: TGTGCCAGCACCCAAAGGACAGGGAACACAGATACGCAGTATTTT.

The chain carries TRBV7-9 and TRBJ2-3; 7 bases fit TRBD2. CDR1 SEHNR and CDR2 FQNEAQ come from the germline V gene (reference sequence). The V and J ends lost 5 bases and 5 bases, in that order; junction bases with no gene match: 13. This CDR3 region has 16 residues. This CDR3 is CASSPSSGKGGDTQYF. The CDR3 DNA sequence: TGTGCCAGCAGCCCTTCTAGCGGAAAGGGCGGAGATACGCAGTATTTT. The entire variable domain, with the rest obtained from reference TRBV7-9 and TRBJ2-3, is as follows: DTGVSQNPRHKITKRGQNVTFRCDPISEHNRLYWYRQTLGQGPEFLTYFQNEAQLEKSRLLSDRFSAERPKGSFSTLEIQRTEQGDSAMYLCASSPSSGKGGDTQYFGPGTRLTVL.

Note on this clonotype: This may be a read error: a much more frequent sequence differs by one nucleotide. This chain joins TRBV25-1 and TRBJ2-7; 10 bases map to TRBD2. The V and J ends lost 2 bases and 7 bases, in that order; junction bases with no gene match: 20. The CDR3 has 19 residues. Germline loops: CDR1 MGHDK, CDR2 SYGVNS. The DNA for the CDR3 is TGTGCCAGCAGTGAAAATTGGGTTAAGCGGGGGGGCAAGGACAATGAGCAGTACTTC. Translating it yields CASSENWVKRGGKDNEQYF.

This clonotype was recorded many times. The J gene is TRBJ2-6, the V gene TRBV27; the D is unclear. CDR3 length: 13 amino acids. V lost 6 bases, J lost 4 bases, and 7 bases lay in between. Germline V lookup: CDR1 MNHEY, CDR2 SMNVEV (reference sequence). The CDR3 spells CASRRSGANVLTF. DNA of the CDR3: TGTGCCAGCAGACGGTCCGGGGCCAACGTCCTGACTTTC.

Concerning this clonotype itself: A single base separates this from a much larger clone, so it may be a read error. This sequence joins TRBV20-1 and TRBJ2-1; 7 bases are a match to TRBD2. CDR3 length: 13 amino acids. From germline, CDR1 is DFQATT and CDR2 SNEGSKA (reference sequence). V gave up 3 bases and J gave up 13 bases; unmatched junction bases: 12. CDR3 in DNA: TGCAGTGCTAGCTCTAGCGGCCAAGAGACCCAGTTCTTC. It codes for CSASSSGQETQFF.

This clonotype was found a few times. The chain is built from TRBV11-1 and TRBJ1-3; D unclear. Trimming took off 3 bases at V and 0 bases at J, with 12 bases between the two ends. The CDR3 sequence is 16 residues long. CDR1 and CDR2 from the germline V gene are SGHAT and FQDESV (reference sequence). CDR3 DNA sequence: TGTGCCAGCAGCTTCGGCAGATTAGGCTCTGGAAACACCATATATTTT. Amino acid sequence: CASSFGRLGSGNTIYF.

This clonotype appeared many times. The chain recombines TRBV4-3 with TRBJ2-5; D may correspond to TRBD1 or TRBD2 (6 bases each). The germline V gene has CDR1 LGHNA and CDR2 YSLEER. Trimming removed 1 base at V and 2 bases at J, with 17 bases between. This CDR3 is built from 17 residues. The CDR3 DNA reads TGCGCCAGCAGCCAAGTTGAAACGGGGGCCATACAAGAGACCCAGTACTTC. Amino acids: CASSQVETGAIQETQYF.

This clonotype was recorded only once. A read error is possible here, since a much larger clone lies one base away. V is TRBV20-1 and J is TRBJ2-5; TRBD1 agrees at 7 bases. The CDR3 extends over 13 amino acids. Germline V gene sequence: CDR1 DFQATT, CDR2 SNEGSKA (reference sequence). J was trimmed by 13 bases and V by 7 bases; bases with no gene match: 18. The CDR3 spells CSELDRLNNERYF. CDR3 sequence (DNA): TGCAGTGAATTGGACAGGCTCAACAATGAGCGGTACTTC.

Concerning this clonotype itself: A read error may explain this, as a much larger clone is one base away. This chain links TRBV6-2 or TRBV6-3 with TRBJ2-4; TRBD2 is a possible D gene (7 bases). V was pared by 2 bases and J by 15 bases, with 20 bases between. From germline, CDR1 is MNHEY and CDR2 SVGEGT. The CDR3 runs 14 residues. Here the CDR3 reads CASSYGGARYERYF. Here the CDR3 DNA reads TGTGCCAGCAGTTACGGGGGGGCCCGTTACGAGCGGTACTTC.

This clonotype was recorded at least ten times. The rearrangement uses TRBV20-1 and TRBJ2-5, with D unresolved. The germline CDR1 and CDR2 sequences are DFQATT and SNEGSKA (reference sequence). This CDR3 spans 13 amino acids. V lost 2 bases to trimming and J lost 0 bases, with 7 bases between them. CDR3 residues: CSARRQYQETQYF. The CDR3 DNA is TGCAGTGCTAGACGTCAGTACCAAGAGACCCAGTACTTC.

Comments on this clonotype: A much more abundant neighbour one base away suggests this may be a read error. This CDR3 is CSVDLDRGHNERFF. The CDR3 bases are TGCAGCGTTGATTTGGACAGGGGACACAATGAGCGGTTCTTC. The gene calls are TRBV29-1 and TRBJ2-1, with 9 bases that match TRBD1. This CDR3 has 14 amino acids. CDR1 is SQVTM, CDR2 ANQGSEA, per germline.

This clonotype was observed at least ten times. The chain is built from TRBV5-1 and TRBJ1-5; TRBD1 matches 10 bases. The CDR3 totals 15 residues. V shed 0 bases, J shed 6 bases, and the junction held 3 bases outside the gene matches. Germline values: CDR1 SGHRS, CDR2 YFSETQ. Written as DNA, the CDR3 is TGCGCCAGCAGCTTGGACGGACAGGGGGTTCAGCCCCAGCATTTT. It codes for CASSLDGQGVQPQHF.

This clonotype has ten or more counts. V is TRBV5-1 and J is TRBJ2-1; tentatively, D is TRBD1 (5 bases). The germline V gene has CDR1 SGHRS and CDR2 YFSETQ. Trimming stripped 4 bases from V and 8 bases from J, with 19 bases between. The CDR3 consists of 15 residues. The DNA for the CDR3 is TGCGCCAGCAGCATTCGACAGTCCTCTGTCCATGAGCAGTTCTTC. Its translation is CASSIRQSSVHEQFF.

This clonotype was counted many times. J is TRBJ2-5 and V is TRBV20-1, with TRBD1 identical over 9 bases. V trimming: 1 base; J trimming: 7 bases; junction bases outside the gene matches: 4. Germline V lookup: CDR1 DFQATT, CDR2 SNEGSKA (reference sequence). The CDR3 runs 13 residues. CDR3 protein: CSARGDRGGTQYF. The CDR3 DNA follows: TGCAGTGCTAGAGGCGACAGGGGGGGGACCCAGTACTTC.

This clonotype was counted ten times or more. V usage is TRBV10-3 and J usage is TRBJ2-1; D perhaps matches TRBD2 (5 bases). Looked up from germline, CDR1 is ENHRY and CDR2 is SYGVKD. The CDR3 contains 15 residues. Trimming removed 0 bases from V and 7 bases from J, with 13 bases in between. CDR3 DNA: TGTGCCATCAGTGAGTCGACTCTGAGAGGGAATGAGCAGTTCTTC. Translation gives CAISESTLRGNEQFF.

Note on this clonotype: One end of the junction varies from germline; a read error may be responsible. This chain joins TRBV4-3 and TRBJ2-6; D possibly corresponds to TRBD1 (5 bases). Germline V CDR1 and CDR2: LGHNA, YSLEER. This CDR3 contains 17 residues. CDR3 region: CASSQERRASGADVLTF. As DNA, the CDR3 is TGCGCCAGCAGCCAAGAGCGACGGGCCTCTGGGGCCGACGTCCTGACTTTC.

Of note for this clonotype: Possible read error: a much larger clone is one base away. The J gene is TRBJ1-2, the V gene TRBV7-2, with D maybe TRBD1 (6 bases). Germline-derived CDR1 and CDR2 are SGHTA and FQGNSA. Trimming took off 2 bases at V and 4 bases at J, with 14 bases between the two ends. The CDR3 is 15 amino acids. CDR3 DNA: TGTGCCAGCAGCTTAACCCGGACAGTGAGCTATGGCTACACCTTC. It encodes CASSLTRTVSYGYTF.

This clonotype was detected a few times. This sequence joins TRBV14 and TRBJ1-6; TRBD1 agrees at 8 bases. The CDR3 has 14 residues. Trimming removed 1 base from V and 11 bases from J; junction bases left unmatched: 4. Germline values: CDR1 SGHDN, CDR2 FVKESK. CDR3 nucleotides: TGTGCCAGCAGCCAAGGGACAGGGAGCGCACCCCTCCACTTT. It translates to CASSQGTGSAPLHF.

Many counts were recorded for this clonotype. CDR3 in amino acids: CASSSQGANTQYF. For the CDR3, the DNA is TGTGCCAGCAGCAGCCAGGGGGCGAATACGCAGTATTTT. The rearrangement links TRBV5-6 to TRBJ2-3, with 8 bases lining up with TRBD1. CDR1 is SGHDT and CDR2 is YYEEEE in the germline V gene. CDR3 length: 13 amino acids. Trimming removed 4 bases from V and 7 bases from J; junction bases left unmatched: 5.

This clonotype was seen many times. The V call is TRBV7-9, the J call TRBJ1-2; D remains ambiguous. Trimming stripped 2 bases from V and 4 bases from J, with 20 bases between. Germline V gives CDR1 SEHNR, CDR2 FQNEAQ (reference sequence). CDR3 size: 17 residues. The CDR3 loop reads CASSLKGTVGVGYGYTF. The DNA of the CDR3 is TGTGCCAGCAGCTTAAAAGGAACGGTTGGGGTTGGCTATGGCTACACCTTC.

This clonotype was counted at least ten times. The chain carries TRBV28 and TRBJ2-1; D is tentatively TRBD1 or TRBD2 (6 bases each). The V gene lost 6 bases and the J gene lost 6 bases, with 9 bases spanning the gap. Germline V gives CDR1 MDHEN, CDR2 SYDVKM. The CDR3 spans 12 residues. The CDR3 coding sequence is TGTGCCAGCAGATGGGGGGCCAATGAGCAGTTCTTC. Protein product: CASRWGANEQFF.

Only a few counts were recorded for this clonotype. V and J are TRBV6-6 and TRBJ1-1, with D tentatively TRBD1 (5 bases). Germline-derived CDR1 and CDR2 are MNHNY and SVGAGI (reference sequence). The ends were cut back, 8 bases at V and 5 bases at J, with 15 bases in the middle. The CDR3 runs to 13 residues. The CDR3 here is CASSRPGSTEAFF. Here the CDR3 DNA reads TGTGCCAGCTCCAGGCCAGGGTCAACTGAAGCTTTCTTT.

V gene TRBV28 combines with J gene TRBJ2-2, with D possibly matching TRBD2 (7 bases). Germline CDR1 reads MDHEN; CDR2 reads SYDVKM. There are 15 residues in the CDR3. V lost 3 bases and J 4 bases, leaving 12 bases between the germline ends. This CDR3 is CASSFGGAGTGELFF. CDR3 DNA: TGTGCCAGCAGTTTTGGGGGGGCTGGCACCGGGGAGCTGTTTTTT.

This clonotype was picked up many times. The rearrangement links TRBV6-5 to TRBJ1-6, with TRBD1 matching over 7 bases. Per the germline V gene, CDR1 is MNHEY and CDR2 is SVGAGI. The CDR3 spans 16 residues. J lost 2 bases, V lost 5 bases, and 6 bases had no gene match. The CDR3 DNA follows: TGTGCCAGCAGTGGGACAGTTCTAGCCTATAATTCACCCCTCCACTTT. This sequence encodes CASSGTVLAYNSPLHF.